The source of this T cell receptor (beta chain) is a study of blood T cell repertoires in COVID-19. Libraries were prepared by immunoSEQ multiplex PCR; TCRdb keeps only in-frame clonotypes and omits some of them. The data show tens of thousands of clones, with around 85% seen just once and just over 3% held by the top ten. Germline trimming cut 7 bases from V and 5 bases from J; bases unmatched to any gene: 4. The CDR3 has 14 residues. Germline V gene sequence: CDR1 KGHDR, CDR2 SFDVKD. The receptor was derived from a man in his 70s with COVID-19, enrolled during active disease. The V gene is TRBV24-1, the J gene TRBJ2-2; 9 nucleotides match TRBD1. Input material: peripheral blood. As DNA, the CDR3 is TGTGCCACCAGCAGGACAGGGGCAACCGGGGAGCTGTTTTTT. Translating it yields CATSRTGATGELFF.